The 12 T cell receptor beta chains below come from one sample, sequenced in a study of T cell responses to AZD1222 COVID-19 vaccine. Profiling relied on immunoSEQ multiplex PCR, and the TCRdb table lists in-frame clones only, not all of them. The sample consists of roughly 93,000 clones, around 85% of them appearing once. The sequenced sample was peripheral blood, obtained on day 0 of AZD1222 vaccination. These receptors were collected from an adult in good health.

The gene calls are TRBV7-7 and TRBJ2-2, with D hard to call. V was trimmed by 5 bases and J by 6 bases, leaving 10 bases between them. Germline V gene lookup returns CDR1 SSHAT and CDR2 FNYEAQ (reference sequence). This CDR3 spans 13 amino acids. CDR3 nucleotides: TGTGCCAGCAGCGCCGGGTTACCCGGGGAGCTGTTTTTT. Amino acids: CASSAGLPGELFF.

The V gene is TRBV7-8, the J gene TRBJ1-2; a possible D gene is TRBD1 (5 bases). V was trimmed by 5 bases and J by 0 bases, leaving 13 bases between them. Germline V lookup: CDR1 SGHVS, CDR2 FQNEAQ. The CDR3 covers 15 residues. The CDR3 DNA reads TGTGCCAGCAGCCAGATCAGGGTATCTAACTATGGCTACACCTTC. It encodes CASSQIRVSNYGYTF.

The chain carries TRBV5-1 and TRBJ1-4; D remains ambiguous. Germline CDR1 is SGHRS and CDR2 is YFSETQ. The CDR3 length is 14 residues. V lost 5 bases and J lost 8, with 16 bases in between. CDR3 bases: TGCGCCAGCAGGGAGGGAGGTTCATCGGAAAAACTGTTTTTT. Its protein is CASREGGSSEKLFF.

This chain links TRBV19 with TRBJ1-3; weak D call: TRBD1 (6 bases). Germline V gene lookup returns CDR1 LNHDA and CDR2 SQIVND (reference sequence). V was shortened by 5 bases and J by 0 bases, with 17 bases between the two germline ends. The CDR3 is 17 residues long. The CDR3 here is CASSLRGQSASGNTIYF. The CDR3 nucleotides read TGTGCCAGTAGTCTGCGCGGACAGTCGGCCTCTGGAAACACCATATATTTT.

V gene TRBV11-2 combines with J gene TRBJ2-2; perhaps TRBD2 as D (6 bases). Trimming cost V 5 bases and J 6 bases, with 16 bases left between them. Germline lookup yields CDR1 SGHAT and CDR2 FQNNGV. The CDR3 totals 15 residues. As DNA, the CDR3 is TGTGCCAGCAGCCCAAGGGACTTCTACGCCGGGGAGCTGTTTTTT. This codes for CASSPRDFYAGELFF.

This chain connects TRBV6-1 to TRBJ1-2; D unresolved. The germline CDR1 and CDR2 sequences are MNHNS and SASEGT. Trimming removed 3 bases at V and 8 bases at J, with 13 bases between. The CDR3 has 13 amino acids. CDR3 in DNA: TGTGCCAGCAGTGATAAGTGGGTTCGGGGCTACACCTTC. Translation gives CASSDKWVRGYTF.

J is TRBJ1-3 and V is TRBV11-2, with D possibly matching TRBD1 (6 bases). V shed 3 bases and J shed 5 bases, with 20 bases lying between them. The CDR3 runs 17 residues. From germline, CDR1 is SGHAT and CDR2 FQNNGV. The CDR3 here is CASSFPWGARSRNTIYF. CDR3 nucleotide sequence: TGTGCCAGCAGCTTCCCGTGGGGGGCTAGGTCCCGAAACACCATATATTTT.

V gene TRBV5-1 combines with J gene TRBJ2-7; a weak D match, TRBD2 (5 bases). The CDR3 loop spans 15 amino acids. The V and J ends lost 4 bases and 6 bases respectively, with 20 bases between them. Germline CDR1 reads SGHRS; CDR2 reads YFSETQ. The CDR3 coding sequence is TGCGCCAGCAGCCCCGTTGTCCCGACAACTAGCGAGCAGTACTTC. It translates to CASSPVVPTTSEQYF. The full variable domain, with the rest looked up from reference TRBV5-1 and TRBJ2-7, is KAGVTQTPRYLIKTRGQQVTLSCSPISGHRSVSWYQQTPGQGLQFLFEYFSETQRNKGNFPGRFSGRQFSNSRSEMNVSTLELGDSALYLCASSPVVPTTSEQYFGPGTRLTVT.

V is TRBV2 and J is TRBJ1-5; 9 positions agree with TRBD1. The CDR3 extends over 15 amino acids. CDR1 and CDR2 from the germline V gene are SNHLY and FYNNEI. J was trimmed by 3 bases and V by 4 bases; bases with no gene match: 4. Here the CDR3 DNA reads TGTGCCAGCAGTGCCGGGACAGGGAACAATCAGCCCCAGCATTTT. As protein: CASSAGTGNNQPQHF.

The J gene is TRBJ2-3, the V gene TRBV3-1 (or the pseudogene TRBV3-2); perhaps TRBD1 as D (6 bases). The CDR3 totals 15 residues. Germline lookup yields CDR1 LGHDT and CDR2 YNNKEL (reference sequence). Trimming left V 1 base short and J 5 bases short, with 13 bases between. CDR3 sequence: CASSQVRGWEDTQYF. CDR3 DNA sequence: TGTGCCAGCAGCCAAGTCAGGGGATGGGAAGATACGCAGTATTTT.

The rearrangement links TRBV18 to TRBJ1-3, with TRBD1 identical over 9 bases. V lost 3 bases, J lost 8 bases, and 8 bases stayed unmatched. Germline-derived CDR1 and CDR2 are KGHSH and LQKENI. The CDR3 contains 15 residues. DNA of the CDR3: TGTGCCAGCTCACCGGGGACAGGGAAACTTGACACCATATATTTT. It encodes CASSPGTGKLDTIYF.

J is TRBJ1-4 and V is TRBV12-5; TRBD1 aligns across 7 bases. The J segment lost 3 bases and the V segment lost 0 bases, leaving 4 bases of the junction unmatched. The CDR3 runs 16 residues. Germline V gene sequence: CDR1 LGHNT, CDR2 FRNRAP. CDR3 nucleotides: TGTGCTAGTGGTTTGGTAACAGGGGTAGCTAATGAAAAACTGTTTTTT. It yields the protein CASGLVTGVANEKLFF.